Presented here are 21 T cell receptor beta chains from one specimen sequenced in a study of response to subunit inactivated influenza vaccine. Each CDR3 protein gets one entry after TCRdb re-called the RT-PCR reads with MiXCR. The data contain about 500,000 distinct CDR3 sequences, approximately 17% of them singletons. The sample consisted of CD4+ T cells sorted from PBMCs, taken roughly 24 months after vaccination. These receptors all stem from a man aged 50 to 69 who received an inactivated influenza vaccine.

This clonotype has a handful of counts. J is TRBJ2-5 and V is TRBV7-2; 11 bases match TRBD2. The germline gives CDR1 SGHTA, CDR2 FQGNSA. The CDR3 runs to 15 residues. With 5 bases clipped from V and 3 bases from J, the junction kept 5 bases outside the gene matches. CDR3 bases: TGTGCCAGCAGCCCAACTAGCGGGGGTGAAGAGACCCAGTACTTC. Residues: CASSPTSGGEETQYF.

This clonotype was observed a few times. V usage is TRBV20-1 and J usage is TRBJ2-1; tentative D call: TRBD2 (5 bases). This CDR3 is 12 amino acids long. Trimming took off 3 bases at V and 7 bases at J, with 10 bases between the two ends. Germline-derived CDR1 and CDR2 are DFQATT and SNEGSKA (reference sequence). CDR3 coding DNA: TGCAGTGCTAGTATAGGCGGGAATGAGCAGTTCTTC. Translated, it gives CSASIGGNEQFF.

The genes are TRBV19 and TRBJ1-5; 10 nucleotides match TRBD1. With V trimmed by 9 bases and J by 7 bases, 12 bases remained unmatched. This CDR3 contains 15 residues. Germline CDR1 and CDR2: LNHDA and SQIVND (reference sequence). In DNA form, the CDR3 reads TGTGCCAGCGGGTCGACAGGGGGCGGGAAGCAGCCCCAGCATTTT. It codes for CASGSTGGGKQPQHF.

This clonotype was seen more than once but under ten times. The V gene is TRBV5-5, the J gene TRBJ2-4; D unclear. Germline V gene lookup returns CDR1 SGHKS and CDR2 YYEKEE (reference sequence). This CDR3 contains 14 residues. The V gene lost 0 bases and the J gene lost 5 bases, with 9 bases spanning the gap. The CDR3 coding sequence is TGTGCCAGCAGCTTGGAAGTGCGGCAAAACATTCAGTACTTC. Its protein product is CASSLEVRQNIQYF.

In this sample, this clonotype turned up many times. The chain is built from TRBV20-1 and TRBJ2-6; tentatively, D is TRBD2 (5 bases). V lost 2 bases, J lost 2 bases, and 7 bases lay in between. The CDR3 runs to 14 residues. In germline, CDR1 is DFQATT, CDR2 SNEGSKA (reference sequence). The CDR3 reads CSARLGTGANVLTF. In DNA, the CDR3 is TGCAGTGCTAGACTCGGGACTGGGGCCAACGTCCTGACTTTC.

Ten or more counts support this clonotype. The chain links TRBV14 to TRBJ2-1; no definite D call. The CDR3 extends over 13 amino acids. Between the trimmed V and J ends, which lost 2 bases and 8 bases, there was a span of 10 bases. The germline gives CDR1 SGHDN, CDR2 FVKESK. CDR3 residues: CASSQTRVHEQFF. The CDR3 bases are TGTGCCAGCAGCCAAACCCGGGTACATGAGCAGTTCTTC. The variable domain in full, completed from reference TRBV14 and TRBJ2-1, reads EAGVTQFPSHSVIEKGQTVTLRCDPISGHDNLYWYRRVMGKEIKFLLHFVKESKQDESGMPNNRFLAERTGGTYSTLKVQPAELEDSGVYFCASSQTRVHEQFFGPGTRLTVL.

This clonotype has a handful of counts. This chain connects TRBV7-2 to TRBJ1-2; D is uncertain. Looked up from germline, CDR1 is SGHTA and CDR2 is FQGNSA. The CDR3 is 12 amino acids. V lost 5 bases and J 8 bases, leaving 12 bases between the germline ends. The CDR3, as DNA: TGTGCCAGCAGCGGAACCCTTCGGGGCTACACCTTC. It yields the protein CASSGTLRGYTF. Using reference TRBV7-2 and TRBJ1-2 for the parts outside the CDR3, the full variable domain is GAGVSQSPSNKVTEKGKDVELRCDPISGHTALYWYRQSLGQGLEFLIYFQGNSAPDKSGLPSDRFSAERTGGSVSTLTIQRTQQEDSAVYLCASSGTLRGYTFGSGTRLTVV.

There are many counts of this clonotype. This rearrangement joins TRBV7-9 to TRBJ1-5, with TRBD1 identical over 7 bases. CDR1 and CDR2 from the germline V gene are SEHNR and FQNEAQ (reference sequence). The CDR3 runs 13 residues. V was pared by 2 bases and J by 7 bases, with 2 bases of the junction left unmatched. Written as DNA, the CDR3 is TGTGCCAGCAGCTTAACAGGGGACCAGCCCCAGCATTTT. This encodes CASSLTGDQPQHF.

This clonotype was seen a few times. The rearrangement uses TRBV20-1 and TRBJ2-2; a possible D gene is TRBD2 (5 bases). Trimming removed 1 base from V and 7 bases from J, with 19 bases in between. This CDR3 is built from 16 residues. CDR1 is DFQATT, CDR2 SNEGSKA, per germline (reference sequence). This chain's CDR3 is CSARGTGVDGGGELFF. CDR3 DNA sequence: TGCAGTGCTAGAGGTACCGGGGTTGACGGTGGCGGGGAGCTGTTTTTT.

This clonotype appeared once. The DNA for the CDR3 is TGTGCCAGCAGCACCGGGACTAGCGGGAGGGGGGTGAGGAATGAGCAGTTCTTC. It codes for CASSTGTSGRGVRNEQFF. The V call is TRBV12-3 or TRBV12-4, the J call TRBJ2-1; 16 nucleotides match TRBD2. The junction had 12 bases not matched to a gene; V was cut back by 6 bases and J by 7 bases. The CDR3 totals 18 residues.

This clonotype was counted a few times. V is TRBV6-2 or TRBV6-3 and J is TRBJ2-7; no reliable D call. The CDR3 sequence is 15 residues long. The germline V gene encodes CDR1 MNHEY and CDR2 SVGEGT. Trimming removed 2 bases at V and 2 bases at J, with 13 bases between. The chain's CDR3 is CASSYGSLGAYEQYF. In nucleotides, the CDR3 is TGTGCCAGCAGTTACGGGTCACTTGGGGCCTACGAGCAGTACTTC.

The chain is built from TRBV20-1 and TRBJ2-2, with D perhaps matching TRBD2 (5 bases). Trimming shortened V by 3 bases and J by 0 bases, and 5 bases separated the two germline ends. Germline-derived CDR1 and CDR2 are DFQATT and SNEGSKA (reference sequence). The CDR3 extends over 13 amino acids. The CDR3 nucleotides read TGCAGTGCTAGGACTACGAACACCGGGGAGCTGTTTTTT. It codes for CSARTTNTGELFF.

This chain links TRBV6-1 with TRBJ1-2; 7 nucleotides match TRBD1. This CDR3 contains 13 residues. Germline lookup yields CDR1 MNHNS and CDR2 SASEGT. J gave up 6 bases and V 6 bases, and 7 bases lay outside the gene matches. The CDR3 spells CASRSTGVHGYTF. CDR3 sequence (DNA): TGTGCCAGCAGATCTACAGGGGTTCATGGCTACACCTTC.

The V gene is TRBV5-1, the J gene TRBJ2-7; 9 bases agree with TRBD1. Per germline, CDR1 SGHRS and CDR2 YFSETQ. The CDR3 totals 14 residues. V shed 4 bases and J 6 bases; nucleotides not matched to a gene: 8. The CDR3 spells CASSPLGQGLEQYF. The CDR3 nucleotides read TGCGCCAGCAGCCCGCTGGGACAGGGACTCGAGCAGTACTTC.

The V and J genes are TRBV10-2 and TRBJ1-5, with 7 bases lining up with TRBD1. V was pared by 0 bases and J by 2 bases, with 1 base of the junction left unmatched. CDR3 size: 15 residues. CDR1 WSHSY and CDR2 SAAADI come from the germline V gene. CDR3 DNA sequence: TGCGCCAGCAGTGAGTCCGACAGGGGCAATCAGCCCCAGCATTTT. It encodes CASSESDRGNQPQHF.

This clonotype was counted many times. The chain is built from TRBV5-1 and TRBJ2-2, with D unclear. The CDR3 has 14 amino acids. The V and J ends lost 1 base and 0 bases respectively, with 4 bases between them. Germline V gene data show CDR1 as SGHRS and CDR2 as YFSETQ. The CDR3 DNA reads TGCGCCAGCAGCTTGTCCACGAACACCGGGGAGCTGTTTTTT. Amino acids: CASSLSTNTGELFF.

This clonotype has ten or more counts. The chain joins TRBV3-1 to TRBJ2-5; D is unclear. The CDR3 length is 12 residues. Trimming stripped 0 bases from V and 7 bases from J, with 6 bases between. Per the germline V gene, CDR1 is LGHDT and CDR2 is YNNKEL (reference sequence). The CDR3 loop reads CASSQDRRTQYF. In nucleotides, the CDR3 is TGTGCCAGCAGCCAAGATAGGAGGACCCAGTACTTC.

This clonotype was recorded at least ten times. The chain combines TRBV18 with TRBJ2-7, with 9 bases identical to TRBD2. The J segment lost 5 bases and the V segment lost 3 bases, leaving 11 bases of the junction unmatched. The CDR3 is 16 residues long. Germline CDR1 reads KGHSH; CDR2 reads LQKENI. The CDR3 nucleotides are TGTGCCAGCTCACCGCCCATGGCGGGAGGGCCCCACGAGCAGTACTTC. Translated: CASSPPMAGGPHEQYF.

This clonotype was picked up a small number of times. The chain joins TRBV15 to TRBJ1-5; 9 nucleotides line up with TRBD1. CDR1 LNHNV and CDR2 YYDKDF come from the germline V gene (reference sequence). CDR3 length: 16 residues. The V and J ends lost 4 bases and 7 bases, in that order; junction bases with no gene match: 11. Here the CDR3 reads CATSTLTGGRGQPQHF. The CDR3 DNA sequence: TGTGCCACCAGCACCTTAACAGGGGGCAGAGGACAGCCCCAGCATTTT.

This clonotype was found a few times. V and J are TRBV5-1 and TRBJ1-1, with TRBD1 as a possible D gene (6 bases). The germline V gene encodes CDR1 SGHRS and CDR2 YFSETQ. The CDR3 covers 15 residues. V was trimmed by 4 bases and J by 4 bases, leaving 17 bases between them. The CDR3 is CASSTSRGMGTEAFF. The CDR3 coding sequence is TGCGCCAGCAGCACGAGCAGGGGAATGGGCACTGAAGCTTTCTTT.

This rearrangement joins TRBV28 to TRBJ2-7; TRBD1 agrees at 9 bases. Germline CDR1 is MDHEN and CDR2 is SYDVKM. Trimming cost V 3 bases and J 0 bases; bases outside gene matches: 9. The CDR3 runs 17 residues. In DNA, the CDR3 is TGTGCCAGCAGTTTCTGGGACAGGGTGACCAGCTCCTACGAGCAGTACTTC. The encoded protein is CASSFWDRVTSSYEQYF.